The 30 T cell receptor beta chains in this list originate from one sample, sequenced in a study of blood T cells in healthy people across ages. A second PCR, run for about 7 to 11 cycles, used a sample-barcoded 5' primer plus a J-beta primer mix. In TCRdb, the 5' RACE reads were re-called with MiXCR into one record per CDR3 protein. The sample yields approximately 800,000 distinct CDR3 sequences, roughly 40% seen once. The source material was blood. The source is a man aged 18-30 years in good health.

This clonotype showed up just once. A much larger clone differs from this one at a single base, so this may be a read error. The chain links TRBV5-6 to TRBJ2-7; 12 nucleotides match TRBD2. This CDR3 is 16 amino acids long. The germline V gene encodes CDR1 SGHDT and CDR2 YYEEEE. With V trimmed by 3 bases and J by 5 bases, 9 bases remained unmatched. CDR3 DNA: TGTGCCAGCAGCTCCGGGACTAGCGGGCTTTCCGACGAGCAGTACTTC. Translation: CASSSGTSGLSDEQYF.

This clonotype was seen only a few times. This chain links TRBV4-2 with TRBJ2-1, with D uncertain. The CDR3 spans 14 residues. Germline CDR1 is LGHNA and CDR2 is YNFKEQ. V gave up 0 bases and J gave up 10 bases, with 13 bases separating them. The CDR3 sequence is CASSQDVGAPEQFF. CDR3 nucleotide sequence: TGTGCCAGCAGCCAAGACGTCGGCGCGCCCGAGCAGTTCTTC.

The chain uses TRBV7-2 and TRBJ1-5; 7 bases are a match to TRBD1. V gave up 3 bases and J gave up 3 bases; unmatched junction bases: 5. CDR3 length: 15 residues. The germline gives CDR1 SGHTA, CDR2 FQGNSA. CDR3 in amino acids: CASSLSGQINQPQHF. The CDR3 nucleotides read TGTGCCAGCAGCTTGTCGGGACAGATCAATCAGCCCCAGCATTTT.

This clonotype was found once. V is TRBV12-5 and J is TRBJ2-1, with 10 bases matching TRBD2. CDR1 LGHNT and CDR2 FRNRAP come from the germline V gene. The CDR3 consists of 13 residues. Trimming removed 5 bases from V and 7 bases from J; junction bases left unmatched: 2. The CDR3 loop reads CASGPSGSNEQFF. CDR3 DNA: TGTGCTAGTGGTCCTAGCGGGAGTAATGAGCAGTTCTTC.

In its sample, this clonotype was seen many times. This sequence joins TRBV6-5 and TRBJ1-2, with TRBD1 matching 9 bases. There are 20 residues in the CDR3. Germline CDR1 and CDR2: MNHEY and SVGAGI. The trim removed 0 bases at V and 4 bases at J, leaving 18 bases unmatched. The CDR3 reads CASSYSRVRGQGLYGYGYTF. The CDR3 nucleotides are TGTGCCAGCAGTTACTCGAGGGTTCGGGGACAGGGCCTGTACGGCTATGGCTACACCTTC.

A few counts support this clonotype. Written as DNA, the CDR3 is TGTGCCAGCAGCGGTTATCCGGGACGGACGAGCAATCAGCCCCAGCATTTT. Its protein product is CASSGYPGRTSNQPQHF. The chain employs TRBV7-2 and TRBJ1-5, with D maybe TRBD1 (5 bases). Trimming stripped 5 bases from V and 1 base from J, with 18 bases between. In germline, CDR1 is SGHTA, CDR2 FQGNSA. The CDR3 is 17 amino acids.

The V gene is TRBV10-3, the J gene TRBJ1-2; D unclear. CDR3 length: 14 residues. V lost 7 bases and J 7 bases, leaving 19 bases between the germline ends. Per the germline V gene, CDR1 is ENHRY and CDR2 is SYGVKD. CDR3 sequence (DNA): TGTGCCATCATGAACAGCCCTGGAAGTGGTGGCTACACCTTC. This gives the protein CAIMNSPGSGGYTF.

This clonotype has more than one count but fewer than ten. This sequence joins TRBV20-1 and TRBJ2-7; TRBD2 might be the D (6 bases). Germline values: CDR1 DFQATT, CDR2 SNEGSKA (reference sequence). This CDR3 spans 15 amino acids. Trimming removed 6 bases from V and 7 bases from J, with 25 bases in between. CDR3 sequence: CSASTLGGGRNEQYF. DNA of the CDR3: TGCAGTGCCTCTACCCTCGGGGGTGGAAGGAATGAGCAGTACTTC.

This chain uses TRBV4-3 with TRBJ2-2, with D tentatively TRBD1 or TRBD2 (5 bases each). CDR1 and CDR2 from the germline V gene are LGHNA and YSLEER. The V end lost 2 bases, the J end lost 4 bases, and 14 bases lay between the germline ends. The CDR3 totals 16 residues. The CDR3 region has the DNA TGCGCCAGCAGCCAACAGGGAGCCGTAGGCACCGGGGAGCTGTTTTTT. Amino acid sequence: CASSQQGAVGTGELFF.

In regard to this clonotype: A much larger clone lies one base from this, so it may be a read error. The gene calls are TRBV7-3 and TRBJ1-1; D remains ambiguous. The germline V gene encodes CDR1 SGHTA and CDR2 FQGTGA. Trimming took off 3 bases at V and 4 bases at J, with 12 bases between the two ends. The CDR3 contains 14 residues. CDR3 loop: CASSLAPEGTEAFF. CDR3 coding DNA: TGTGCCAGCAGCTTGGCGCCCGAGGGCACTGAAGCTTTCTTT.

The chain recombines TRBV2 with TRBJ1-4, with D unresolved. This CDR3 is built from 15 residues. CDR1 is SNHLY and CDR2 is FYNNEI in the germline V gene. The V end was cut by 1 base, the J end by 1 base, with 7 bases between. The CDR3 spells CASSEGGLTNEKLFF. The CDR3 bases are TGTGCCAGCAGTGAAGGGGGTTTAACTAATGAAAAACTGTTTTTT.

The CDR3 here is CASSTDPETQYF. In nucleotides, the CDR3 is TGTGCCAGCAGTACCGACCCAGAGACCCAGTACTTC. The chain combines TRBV28 with TRBJ2-5; no clear D gene. The CDR3 spans 12 residues. CDR1 is MDHEN, CDR2 SYDVKM, per germline. Trimming took off 5 bases at V and 4 bases at J, with 8 bases between the two ends.

The V and J genes are TRBV4-3 and TRBJ2-2; D is unresolved. Trimming left V 4 bases short and J 4 bases short, with 10 bases between. This CDR3 is 14 amino acids long. CDR1 is LGHNA, CDR2 YSLEER, per germline. The CDR3 DNA is TGCGCCAGCAGCCTGAAGCGCTCCACCGGGGAGCTGTTTTTT. Its translation: CASSLKRSTGELFF.

The V call is TRBV7-9, the J call TRBJ1-1; D unresolved. This CDR3 is 11 amino acids long. The V end was cut by 3 bases, the J end by 7 bases, with 6 bases between. CDR1 SEHNR and CDR2 FQNEAQ come from the germline V gene (reference sequence). CDR3 in amino acids: CASSLTFEAFF. For the CDR3, the DNA is TGTGCCAGCAGCTTGACCTTTGAAGCTTTCTTT.

This rearrangement joins TRBV6-1 to TRBJ1-5, with TRBD1 matching 9 bases. This CDR3 comprises 15 residues. Looked up from germline, CDR1 is MNHNS and CDR2 is SASEGT. Germline trimming cut 6 bases from V and 3 bases from J; bases unmatched to any gene: 6. The CDR3 protein is CASSGGQGNNQPQHF. For the CDR3, the DNA is TGTGCCAGCAGCGGGGGACAGGGAAACAATCAGCCCCAGCATTTT.

The chain has TRBV21-1 and TRBJ2-7. TRBV21-1 is shown as a pseudogene. The CDR3 totals 13 residues. Here the CDR3 reads CASSKGKIHEQYF. CDR3 DNA sequence: TGTGCCAGCAGCAAAGGCAAGATCCACGAGCAGTACTTC.

Ten or more counts support this clonotype. V usage is TRBV10-3 and J usage is TRBJ1-3; tentatively, D is TRBD1 (6 bases). The ends were cut back, 3 bases at V and 1 base at J, with 13 bases in the middle. Germline-derived CDR1 and CDR2 are ENHRY and SYGVKD. The length of the CDR3 is 16 residues. CDR3 protein: CAISEGGGESGNTIYF. The DNA of the CDR3 is TGTGCCATCAGTGAAGGGGGTGGGGAATCTGGAAACACCATATATTTT.

This clonotype was seen more than once but under ten times. The chain has TRBV9 and TRBJ1-2; 7 bases are a match to TRBD1. The germline V gene encodes CDR1 SGDLS and CDR2 YYNGEE. The CDR3 totals 16 residues. J gave up 0 bases and V 3 bases, and 8 bases lay outside the gene matches. Here the CDR3 reads CASSAHGTVANYGYTF. DNA for the CDR3: TGTGCCAGCAGCGCACATGGGACAGTAGCTAACTATGGCTACACCTTC.

V gene TRBV20-1 combines with J gene TRBJ2-7; 10 bases map to TRBD1. The CDR3 runs 16 residues. CDR1 is DFQATT and CDR2 is SNEGSKA in the germline V gene (reference sequence). The J segment lost 7 bases and the V segment lost 4 bases, leaving 16 bases of the junction unmatched. The CDR3 DNA reads as TGCAGTGCTAATCCAAGACGGGACAGGGGTTTGAATGAGCAGTACTTC. Its protein product is CSANPRRDRGLNEQYF.

The sample holds a few counts of this clonotype. V usage is TRBV18 and J usage is TRBJ2-1; weak D call: TRBD2 (5 bases). Trimming stripped 3 bases from V and 1 base from J, with 10 bases between. Germline CDR1 is KGHSH and CDR2 is LQKENI. The CDR3 is 15 residues long. This chain's CDR3 is CASSPKGRSYNEQFF. The CDR3 nucleotides read TGTGCCAGCTCACCGAAAGGGAGATCCTACAATGAGCAGTTCTTC.

J is TRBJ1-6 and V is TRBV7-2; D is uncertain. This CDR3 is 12 amino acids long. The germline gives CDR1 SGHTA, CDR2 FQGNSA. V was shortened by 2 bases and J by 9 bases, with 5 bases between the two germline ends. CDR3 sequence (DNA): TGTGCCAGCAGCTTAAGCATTTCACCCCTCCACTTT. Translating it yields CASSLSISPLHF.

For this clonotype: The junction does not match germline at one end; this may be a read error. The chain has TRBV12-3 or TRBV12-4 and TRBJ2-1; D is perhaps TRBD2 (6 bases). The CDR3 covers 17 residues. The CDR3 DNA reads as TGTGCCAGCAGTTTTGGGCCGCGACGGGGAGGAGAAAATGGGCAGTTCTTC. It encodes CASSFGPRRGGENGQFF.

The chain uses TRBV6-2 or TRBV6-3 and TRBJ2-1; D possibly uses TRBD1 or TRBD2 (7 bases each). The CDR3 is 16 amino acids. V gave up 5 bases and J gave up 2 bases, with 16 bases separating them. Germline assignment: CDR1 MNHEY and CDR2 SVGEGT. The CDR3: CASSLLQGGTYNEQFF. DNA for the CDR3: TGTGCCAGCAGTCTCCTCCAGGGGGGGACCTACAATGAGCAGTTCTTC.

This clonotype appeared many times. This rearrangement joins TRBV27 to TRBJ2-1, with 12 bases matching TRBD1. Germline lookup yields CDR1 MNHEY and CDR2 SMNVEV (reference sequence). J gave up 6 bases and V 0 bases, and 0 bases lay outside the gene matches. The CDR3 length is 15 residues. CDR3 region: CASSLSGQGANEQFF. CDR3 in DNA: TGTGCCAGCAGTTTATCGGGACAGGGGGCCAATGAGCAGTTCTTC.

The J gene is TRBJ2-2, the V gene TRBV7-2; D is possibly TRBD1 or TRBD2 (6 bases each). The V and J ends lost 5 bases and 4 bases respectively, with 20 bases between them. This CDR3 has 17 residues. From germline, CDR1 is SGHTA and CDR2 FQGNSA. CDR3 residues: CASSRLSGGQGTGELFF. The CDR3 DNA reads as TGTGCCAGCAGCCGCCTTAGTGGGGGGCAGGGCACCGGGGAGCTGTTTTTT.

This sequence joins TRBV20-1 and TRBJ2-4; D tentatively fits TRBD1 or TRBD2 (6 bases each). The CDR3 runs 16 residues. The ends were cut back, 3 bases at V and 0 bases at J, with 15 bases in the middle. Germline lookup yields CDR1 DFQATT and CDR2 SNEGSKA (reference sequence). The CDR3 protein is CSARRGRGLAKNIQYF. The CDR3 nucleotides are TGCAGTGCTAGGAGGGGCAGGGGACTAGCCAAAAACATTCAGTACTTC.

The V call is TRBV7-3, the J call TRBJ1-1, with D possibly being TRBD1 (5 bases). Germline V lookup: CDR1 SGHTA, CDR2 FQGTGA. V was trimmed by 1 base and J by 3 bases, leaving 12 bases between them. The CDR3 is 15 amino acids. The CDR3: CASSLNGREDTEAFF. The DNA of the CDR3 is TGTGCCAGCAGCTTAAACGGCAGGGAGGACACTGAAGCTTTCTTT.

The V gene is TRBV6-1, the J gene TRBJ2-1; D is perhaps TRBD2 (7 bases). The J call may be incorrect, as the DNA end agrees better with TRBJ2-7. The CDR3 has 15 amino acids. CDR1 and CDR2 (germline): MNHNS, SASEGT. The CDR3 DNA follows: TGTGCCATCCTAAGGGGGGGGTTCGCCTACAATGAGCAGTACTTC. This gives the protein CAILRGGFAYNEQYF.

Remarks on this clonotype: It may be a read error: a sequence one base away is much more abundant. The rearrangement joins TRBV20-1 to TRBJ2-3, with D perhaps TRBD2 (6 bases). This CDR3 has 15 amino acids. Trimming shortened V by 3 bases and J by 0 bases, and 13 bases separated the two germline ends. Germline V gives CDR1 DFQATT, CDR2 SNEGSKA (reference sequence). CDR3 nucleotide sequence: TGCAGTGCTAGTGGCAGGCGGGGCAGCACAGATACGCAGTATTTT. Amino acids: CSASGRRGSTDTQYF.

The rearrangement links TRBV12-5 to TRBJ1-2; D may be TRBD1 (6 bases). The CDR3 is made up of 14 amino acids. Germline-derived CDR1 and CDR2 are LGHNT and FRNRAP. V dropped 5 bases and J dropped 4 bases, with 14 bases sitting between them. The CDR3 is CASGLERDIYGYTF. CDR3 nucleotides: TGTGCTAGTGGTCTGGAAAGGGACATCTATGGCTACACCTTC. Looking up the rest from reference TRBV12-5 and TRBJ1-2 gives the full variable domain: DARVTQTPRHKVTEMGQEVTMRCQPILGHNTVFWYRQTMMQGLELLAYFRNRAPLDDSGMPKDRFSAEMPDATLATLKIQPSEPRDSAVYFCASGLERDIYGYTFGSGTRLTVV.